Described below is a single TCR beta chain sequence and its context. This specimen belongs to a study of neoadjuvant anti-PD-1 for oral cavity cancer. Overall study: Around day 43, patients without progression received a fourth nivolumab dose before surgery.

Trimming cost V 4 bases and J 2 bases; bases outside gene matches: 7. The germline V gene encodes CDR1 ENHRY and CDR2 SYGVKD. The CDR3 covers 16 residues. Time point meaning: after neoadjuvant nivolumab, at surgical resection. Patients were newly diagnosed with stage II-IVA oral cavity squamous cell carcinoma without prior systemic or radiation treatment. Cohort: HPV-negative, locally advanced oral cavity squamous cell carcinoma patients. Clones were read by immunoSEQ multiplex PCR, and TCRdb kept only the in-frame ones, dropping some. The sample includes about 13,000 clones, about 64% of them seen just once.

The TCR was taken from a person aged 35-79 years with oral cavity squamous cell carcinoma. V usage is TRBV10-3 and J usage is TRBJ2-3; 9 bases align to TRBD1. Specimen: PBMCs, collected after nivolumab (anti-PD-1) treatment. CDR3 sequence: CAISGGGQGPTDTQYF. In DNA form, the CDR3 reads TGTGCCATCAGTGGAGGGGGACAGGGACCCACAGATACGCAGTATTTT.